This TCR beta chain was sequenced in a study of T cells after yellow fever vaccination. The CDR3 length is 15 residues. The germline CDR1 and CDR2 sequences are SGHTA and FQGNSA. V gave up 0 bases and J gave up 3 bases, with 12 bases separating them. Conversion of TCR transcripts into cDNA relied on 5'RACE template switching, which added a universal primer site and UMIs. TCRdb used MiXCR to reprocess the 5' RACE reads, holding one entry per CDR3 protein. The table includes over 110,000 distinct CDR3 sequences, roughly 8% detected once. The table lists this clonotype with a few counts. Antigen: not known. The study, taken as a whole, reports: Clones that expanded after primary vaccination mostly reappeared after the booster (roughly 97% CD4, 75% to 90% CD8). Shared CD4/CD8 clonotypes were a small share, likely from convergent recombination. The study found a weaker secondary response that peaked faster, day 5 versus 15.

This chain links TRBV7-2 with TRBJ2-7, with D hard to call. The receptor was isolated from a man aged 25 to 40 who received the YFV17D yellow fever vaccine. The sequences come from CD4+ T cells sorted from PBMCs, collected 5 days after the yellow fever booster vaccination. CDR3 amino acids: CASSLAFLGGYEQYF. For the CDR3, the DNA is TGTGCCAGCAGCTTAGCGTTCCTGGGCGGCTACGAGCAGTACTTC.